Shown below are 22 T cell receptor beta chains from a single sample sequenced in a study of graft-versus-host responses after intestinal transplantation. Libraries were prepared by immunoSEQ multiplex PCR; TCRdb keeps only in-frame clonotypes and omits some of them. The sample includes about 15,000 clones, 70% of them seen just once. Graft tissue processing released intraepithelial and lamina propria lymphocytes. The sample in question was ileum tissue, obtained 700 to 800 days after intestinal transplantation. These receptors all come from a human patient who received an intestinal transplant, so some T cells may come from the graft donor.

CDR3 nucleotides: TGTGCCAGCTCACCAAGATTCCGCACTGAAGCTTTCTTT. Translating it yields CASSPRFRTEAFF. The rearrangement links TRBV18 to TRBJ1-1; no clear D. V was shortened by 2 bases and J by 4 bases, with 8 bases between the two germline ends. This CDR3 comprises 13 residues. The germline V gene encodes CDR1 KGHSH and CDR2 LQKENI.

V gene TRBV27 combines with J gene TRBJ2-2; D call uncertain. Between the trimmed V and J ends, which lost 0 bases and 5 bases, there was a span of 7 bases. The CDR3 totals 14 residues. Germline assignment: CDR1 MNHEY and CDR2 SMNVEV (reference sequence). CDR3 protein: CASSLSIGTGELFF. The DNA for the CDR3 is TGTGCCAGCAGTTTATCTATTGGGACCGGGGAGCTGTTTTTT.

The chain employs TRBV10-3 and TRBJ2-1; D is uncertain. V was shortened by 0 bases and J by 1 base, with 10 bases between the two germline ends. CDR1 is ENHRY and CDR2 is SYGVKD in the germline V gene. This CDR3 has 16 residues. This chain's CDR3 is CAISESSVLSYNEQFF. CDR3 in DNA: TGTGCCATCAGTGAGTCGAGCGTATTATCCTACAATGAGCAGTTCTTC.

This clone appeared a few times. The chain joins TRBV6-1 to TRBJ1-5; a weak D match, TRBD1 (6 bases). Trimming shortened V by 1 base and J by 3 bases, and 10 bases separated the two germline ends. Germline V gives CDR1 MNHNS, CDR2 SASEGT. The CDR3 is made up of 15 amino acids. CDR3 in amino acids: CASSEEGGSNQPQHF. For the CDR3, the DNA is TGTGCCAGCAGTGAAGAGGGGGGTTCCAATCAGCCCCAGCATTTT.

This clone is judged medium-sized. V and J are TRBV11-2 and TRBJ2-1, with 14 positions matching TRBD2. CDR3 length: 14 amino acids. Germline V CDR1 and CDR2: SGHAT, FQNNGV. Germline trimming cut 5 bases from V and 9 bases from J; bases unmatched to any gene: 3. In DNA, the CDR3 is TGTGCCAGCAGCCGGACTAGCGGGGGGAGTGAGCAGTTCTTC. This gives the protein CASSRTSGGSEQFF.

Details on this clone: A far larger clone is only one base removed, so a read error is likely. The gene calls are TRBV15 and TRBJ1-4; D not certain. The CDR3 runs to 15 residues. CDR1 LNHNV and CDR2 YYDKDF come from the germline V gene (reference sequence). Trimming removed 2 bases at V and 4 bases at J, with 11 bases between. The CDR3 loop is CATSRYNSLNEKLFF. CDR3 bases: TGTGCCACCAGCAGATATAACAGCCTTAATGAAAAACTGTTTTTT.

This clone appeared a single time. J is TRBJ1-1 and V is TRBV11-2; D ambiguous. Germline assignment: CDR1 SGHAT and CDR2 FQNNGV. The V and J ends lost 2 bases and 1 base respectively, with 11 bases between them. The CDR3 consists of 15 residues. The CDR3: CASSLTGVGNTEAFF. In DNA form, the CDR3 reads TGTGCCAGCAGCTTAACCGGGGTGGGGAACACTGAAGCTTTCTTT.

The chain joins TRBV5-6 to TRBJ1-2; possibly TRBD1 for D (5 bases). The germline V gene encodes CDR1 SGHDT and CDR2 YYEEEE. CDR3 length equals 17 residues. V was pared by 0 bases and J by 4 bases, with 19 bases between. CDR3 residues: CASSLAGFWGRIYGYTF. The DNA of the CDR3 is TGTGCCAGCAGCTTGGCCGGATTCTGGGGCCGAATCTATGGCTACACCTTC.

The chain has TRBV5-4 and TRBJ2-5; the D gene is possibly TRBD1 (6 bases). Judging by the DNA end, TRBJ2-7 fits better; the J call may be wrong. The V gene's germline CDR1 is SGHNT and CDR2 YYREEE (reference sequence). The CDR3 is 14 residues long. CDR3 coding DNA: TGTGCCAGCAGCTTGGAAGGGGGAATTTACGAGCAGTACTTC. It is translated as CASSLEGGIYEQYF.

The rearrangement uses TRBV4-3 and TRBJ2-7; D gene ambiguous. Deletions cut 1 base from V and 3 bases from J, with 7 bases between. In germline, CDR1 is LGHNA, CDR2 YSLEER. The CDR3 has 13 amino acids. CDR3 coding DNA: TGCGCCAGCAGCCAAGCACTTTACTACGAGCAGTACTTC. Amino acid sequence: CASSQALYYEQYF.

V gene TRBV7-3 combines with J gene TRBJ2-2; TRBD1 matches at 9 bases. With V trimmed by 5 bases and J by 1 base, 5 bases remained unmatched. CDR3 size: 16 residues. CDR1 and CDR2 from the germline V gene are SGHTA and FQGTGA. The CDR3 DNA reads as TGTGCCAGCAGCGTACAGGGGGCTGTGAACACCGGGGAGCTGTTTTTT. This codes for CASSVQGAVNTGELFF.

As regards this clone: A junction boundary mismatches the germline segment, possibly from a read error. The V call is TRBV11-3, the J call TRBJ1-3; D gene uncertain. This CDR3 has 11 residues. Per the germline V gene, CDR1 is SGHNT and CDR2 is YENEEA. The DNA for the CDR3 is TGCCCCAGAACCCGCGGAAACACCATATATTTT. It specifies CPRTRGNTIYF.

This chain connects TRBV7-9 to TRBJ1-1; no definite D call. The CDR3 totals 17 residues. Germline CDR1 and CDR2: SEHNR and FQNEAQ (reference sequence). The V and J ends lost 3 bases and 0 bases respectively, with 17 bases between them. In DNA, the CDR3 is TGTGCCAGCAGCTTGTATGCTTCGTCGGGGTTGAACACTGAAGCTTTCTTT. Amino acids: CASSLYASSGLNTEAFF.

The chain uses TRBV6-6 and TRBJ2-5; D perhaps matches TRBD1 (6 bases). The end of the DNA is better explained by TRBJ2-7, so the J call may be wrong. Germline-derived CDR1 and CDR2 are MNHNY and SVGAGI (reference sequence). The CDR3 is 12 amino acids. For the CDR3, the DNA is TGTGCCAGCAGCCGGGACACCTACGAGCAGTACTTC. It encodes CASSRDTYEQYF.

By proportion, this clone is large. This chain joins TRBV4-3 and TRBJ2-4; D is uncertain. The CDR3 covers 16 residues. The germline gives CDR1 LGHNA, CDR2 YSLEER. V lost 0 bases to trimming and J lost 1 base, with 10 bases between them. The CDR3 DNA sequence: TGCGCCAGCAGCCAAGATCCTGAAGGGGCCAAAAACATTCAGTACTTC. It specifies CASSQDPEGAKNIQYF.

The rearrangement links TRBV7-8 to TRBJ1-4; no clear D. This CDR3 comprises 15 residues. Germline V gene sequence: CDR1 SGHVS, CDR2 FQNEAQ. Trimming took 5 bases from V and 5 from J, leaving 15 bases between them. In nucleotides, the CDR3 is TGTGCCAGCAGCCCCGTAGATGGCAGAAATGAAAAACTGTTTTTT. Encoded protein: CASSPVDGRNEKLFF.

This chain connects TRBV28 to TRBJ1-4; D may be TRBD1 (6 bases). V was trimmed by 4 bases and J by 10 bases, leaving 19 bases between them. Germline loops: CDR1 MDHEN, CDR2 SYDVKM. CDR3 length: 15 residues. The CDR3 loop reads CASSSPGGLVGKLFF. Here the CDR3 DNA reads TGTGCCAGCAGTTCCCCGGGGGGGCTAGTAGGAAAACTGTTTTTT.

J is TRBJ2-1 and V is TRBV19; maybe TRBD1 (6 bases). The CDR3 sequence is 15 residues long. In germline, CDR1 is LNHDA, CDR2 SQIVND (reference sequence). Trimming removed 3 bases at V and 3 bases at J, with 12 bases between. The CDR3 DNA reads TGTGCCAGTAGTATCGAACAGGGCGGCTACAATGAGCAGTTCTTC. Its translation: CASSIEQGGYNEQFF. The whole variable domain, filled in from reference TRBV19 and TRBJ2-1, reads DGGITQSPKYLFRKEGQNVTLSCEQNLNHDAMYWYRQDPGQGLRLIYYSQIVNDFQKGDIAEGYSVSREKKESFPLTVTSAQKNPTAFYLCASSIEQGGYNEQFFGPGTRLTVL.

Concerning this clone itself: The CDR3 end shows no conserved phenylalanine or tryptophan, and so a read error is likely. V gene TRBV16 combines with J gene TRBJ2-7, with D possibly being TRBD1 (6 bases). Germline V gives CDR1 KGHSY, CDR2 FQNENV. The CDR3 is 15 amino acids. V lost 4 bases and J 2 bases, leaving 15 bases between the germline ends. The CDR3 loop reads CASSPGRDIPYEQYS. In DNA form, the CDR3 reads TGTGCCAGCAGCCCAGGCCGGGACATACCCTACGAGCAGTACTCC.

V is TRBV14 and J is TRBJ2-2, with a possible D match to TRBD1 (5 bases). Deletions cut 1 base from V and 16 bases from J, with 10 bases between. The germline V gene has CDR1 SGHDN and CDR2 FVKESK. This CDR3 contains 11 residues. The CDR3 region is CASSQGRVKFF. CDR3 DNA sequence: TGTGCCAGCAGCCAAGGCAGGGTAAAGTTTTTT.

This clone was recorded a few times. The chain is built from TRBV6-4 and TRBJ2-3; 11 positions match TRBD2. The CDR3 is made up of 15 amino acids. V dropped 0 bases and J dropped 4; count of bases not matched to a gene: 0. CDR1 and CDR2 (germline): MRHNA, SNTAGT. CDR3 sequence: CASSDSSGGADTQYF. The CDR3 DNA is TGTGCCAGCAGTGACTCTAGCGGGGGGGCAGATACGCAGTATTTT.

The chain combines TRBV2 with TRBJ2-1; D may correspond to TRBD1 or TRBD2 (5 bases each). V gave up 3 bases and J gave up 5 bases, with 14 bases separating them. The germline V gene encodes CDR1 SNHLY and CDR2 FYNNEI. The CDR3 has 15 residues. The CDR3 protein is CASSERGRADNEQFF. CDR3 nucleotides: TGTGCCAGCAGTGAGAGGGGCAGGGCCGACAATGAGCAGTTCTTC.